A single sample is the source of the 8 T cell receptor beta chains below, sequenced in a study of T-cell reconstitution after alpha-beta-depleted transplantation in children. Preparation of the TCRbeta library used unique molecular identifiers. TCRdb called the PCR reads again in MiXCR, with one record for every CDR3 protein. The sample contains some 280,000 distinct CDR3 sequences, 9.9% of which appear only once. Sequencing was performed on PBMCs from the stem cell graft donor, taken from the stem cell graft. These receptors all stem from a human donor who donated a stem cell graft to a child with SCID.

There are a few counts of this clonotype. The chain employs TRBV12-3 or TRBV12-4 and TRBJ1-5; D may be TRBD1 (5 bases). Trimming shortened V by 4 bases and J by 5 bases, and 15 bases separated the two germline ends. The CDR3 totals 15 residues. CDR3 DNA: TGTGCCAGCAGTTCGAGTGTCCAGGGTCATCAGCCCCAGCATTTT. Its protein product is CASSSSVQGHQPQHF.

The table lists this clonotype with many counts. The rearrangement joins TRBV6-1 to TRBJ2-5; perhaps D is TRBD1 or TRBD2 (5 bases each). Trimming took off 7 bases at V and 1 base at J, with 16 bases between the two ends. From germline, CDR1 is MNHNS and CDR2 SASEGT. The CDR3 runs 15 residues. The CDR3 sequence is CASTLPGPSQETQYF. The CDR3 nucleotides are TGTGCCAGCACCTTACCGGGACCCTCCCAAGAGACCCAGTACTTC.

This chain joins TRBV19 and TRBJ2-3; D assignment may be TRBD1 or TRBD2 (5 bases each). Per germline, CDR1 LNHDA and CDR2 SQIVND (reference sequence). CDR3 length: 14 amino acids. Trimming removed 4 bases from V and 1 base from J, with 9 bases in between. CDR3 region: CASSRGARTDTQYF. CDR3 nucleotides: TGTGCCAGTAGTAGAGGGGCACGCACAGATACGCAGTATTTT.

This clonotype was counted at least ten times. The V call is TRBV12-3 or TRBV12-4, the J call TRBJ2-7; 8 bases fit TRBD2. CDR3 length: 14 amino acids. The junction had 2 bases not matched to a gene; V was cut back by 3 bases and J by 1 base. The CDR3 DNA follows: TGTGCCAGCAGTTTCGGGGGGGGTTCCTACGAGCAGTACTTC. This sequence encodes CASSFGGGSYEQYF.

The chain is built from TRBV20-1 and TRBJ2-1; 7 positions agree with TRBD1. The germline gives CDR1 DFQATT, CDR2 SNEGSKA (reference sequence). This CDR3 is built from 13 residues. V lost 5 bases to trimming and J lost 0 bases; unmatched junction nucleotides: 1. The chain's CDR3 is CSAWDSSYNEQFF. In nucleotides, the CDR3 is TGCAGTGCTTGGGACAGCTCCTACAATGAGCAGTTCTTC.

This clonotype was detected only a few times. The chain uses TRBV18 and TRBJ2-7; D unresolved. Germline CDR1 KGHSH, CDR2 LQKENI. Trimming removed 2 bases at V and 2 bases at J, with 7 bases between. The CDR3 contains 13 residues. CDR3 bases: TGTGCCAGCTCACCAACGGTGACCTACGAGCAGTACTTC. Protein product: CASSPTVTYEQYF.

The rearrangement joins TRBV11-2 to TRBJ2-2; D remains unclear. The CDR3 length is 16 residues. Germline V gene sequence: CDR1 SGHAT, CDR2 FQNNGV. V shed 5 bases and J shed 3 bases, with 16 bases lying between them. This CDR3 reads CASSQRRQTDTGELFF. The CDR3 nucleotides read TGTGCCAGCAGCCAGAGACGGCAGACCGACACCGGGGAGCTGTTTTTT.

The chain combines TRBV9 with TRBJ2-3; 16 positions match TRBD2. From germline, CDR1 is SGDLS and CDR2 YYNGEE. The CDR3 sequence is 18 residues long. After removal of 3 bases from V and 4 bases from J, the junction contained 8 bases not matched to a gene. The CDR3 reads CASSAGTSGGAGSDTQYF. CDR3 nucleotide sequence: TGTGCCAGCAGCGCCGGGACTAGCGGGGGGGCAGGGTCAGATACGCAGTATTTT.